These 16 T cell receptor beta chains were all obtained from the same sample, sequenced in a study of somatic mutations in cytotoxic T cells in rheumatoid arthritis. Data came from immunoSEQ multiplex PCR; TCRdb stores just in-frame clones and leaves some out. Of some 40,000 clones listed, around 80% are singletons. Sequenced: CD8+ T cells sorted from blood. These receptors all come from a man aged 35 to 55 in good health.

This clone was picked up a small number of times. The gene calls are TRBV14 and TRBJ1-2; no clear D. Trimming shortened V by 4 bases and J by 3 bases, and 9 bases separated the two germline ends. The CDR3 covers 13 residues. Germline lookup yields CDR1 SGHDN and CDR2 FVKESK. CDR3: CASSPRTDYGYTF. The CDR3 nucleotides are TGTGCCAGCAGCCCCCGGACGGACTATGGCTACACCTTC.

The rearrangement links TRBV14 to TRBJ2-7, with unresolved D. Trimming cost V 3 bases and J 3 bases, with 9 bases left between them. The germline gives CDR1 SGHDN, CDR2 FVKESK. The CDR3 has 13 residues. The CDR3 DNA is TGTGCCAGCAGCCAGGGGTATGACTACGAGCAGTACTTC. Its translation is CASSQGYDYEQYF.

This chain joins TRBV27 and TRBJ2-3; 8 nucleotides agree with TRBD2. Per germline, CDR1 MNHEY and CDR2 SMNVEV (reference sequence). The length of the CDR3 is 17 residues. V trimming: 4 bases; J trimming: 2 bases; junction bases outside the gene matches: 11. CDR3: CASSYRGLAGPTDTQYF. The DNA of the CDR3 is TGTGCCAGCAGTTATCGAGGACTAGCAGGACCCACAGATACGCAGTATTTT.

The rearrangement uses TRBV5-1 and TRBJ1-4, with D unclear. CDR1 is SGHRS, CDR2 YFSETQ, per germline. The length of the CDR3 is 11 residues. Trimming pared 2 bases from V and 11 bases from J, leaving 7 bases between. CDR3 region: CASSFAGKLFF. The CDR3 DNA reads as TGCGCCAGCAGCTTTGCGGGGAAACTGTTTTTT.

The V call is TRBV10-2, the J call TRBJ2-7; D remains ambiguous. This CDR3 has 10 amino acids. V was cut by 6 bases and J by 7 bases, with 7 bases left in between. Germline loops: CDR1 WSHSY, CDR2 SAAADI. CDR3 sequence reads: CASRGYEQYF. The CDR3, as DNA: TGCGCCAGCAGGGGGTATGAGCAGTACTTC.

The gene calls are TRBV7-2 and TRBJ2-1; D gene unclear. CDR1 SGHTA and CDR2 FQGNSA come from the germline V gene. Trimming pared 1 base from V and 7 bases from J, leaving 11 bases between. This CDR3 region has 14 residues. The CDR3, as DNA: TGTGCCAGCAGCTTAGGAGGTCACGCGAATGAGCAGTTCTTC. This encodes CASSLGGHANEQFF.

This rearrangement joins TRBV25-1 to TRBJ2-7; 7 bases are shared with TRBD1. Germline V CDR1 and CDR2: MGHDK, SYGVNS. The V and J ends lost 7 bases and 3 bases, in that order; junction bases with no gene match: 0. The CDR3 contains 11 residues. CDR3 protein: CASNRGYEQYF. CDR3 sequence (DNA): TGTGCCAGCAACAGGGGCTACGAGCAGTACTTC.

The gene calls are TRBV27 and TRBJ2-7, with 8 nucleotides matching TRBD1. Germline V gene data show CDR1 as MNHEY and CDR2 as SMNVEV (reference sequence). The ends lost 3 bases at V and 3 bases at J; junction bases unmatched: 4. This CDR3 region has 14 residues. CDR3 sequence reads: CASSFSDRGYEQYF. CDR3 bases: TGTGCCAGCAGTTTCTCCGACAGGGGCTACGAGCAGTACTTC.

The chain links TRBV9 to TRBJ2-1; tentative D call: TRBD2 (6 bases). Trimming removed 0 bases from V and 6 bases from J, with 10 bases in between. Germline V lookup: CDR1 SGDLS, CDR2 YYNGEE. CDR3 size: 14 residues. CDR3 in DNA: TGTGCCAGCAGCGTAGTTGGAGGGGTCAATGAGCAGTTCTTC. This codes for CASSVVGGVNEQFF.

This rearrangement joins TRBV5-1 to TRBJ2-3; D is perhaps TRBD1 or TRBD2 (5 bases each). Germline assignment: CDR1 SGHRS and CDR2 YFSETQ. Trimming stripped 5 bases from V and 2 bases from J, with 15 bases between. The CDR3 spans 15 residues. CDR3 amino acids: CASRMGVRATDTQYF. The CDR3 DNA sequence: TGCGCCAGCAGGATGGGGGTCCGGGCCACAGATACGCAGTATTTT. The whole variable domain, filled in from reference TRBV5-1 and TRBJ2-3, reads KAGVTQTPRYLIKTRGQQVTLSCSPISGHRSVSWYQQTPGQGLQFLFEYFSETQRNKGNFPGRFSGRQFSNSRSEMNVSTLELGDSALYLCASRMGVRATDTQYFGPGTRLTVL.

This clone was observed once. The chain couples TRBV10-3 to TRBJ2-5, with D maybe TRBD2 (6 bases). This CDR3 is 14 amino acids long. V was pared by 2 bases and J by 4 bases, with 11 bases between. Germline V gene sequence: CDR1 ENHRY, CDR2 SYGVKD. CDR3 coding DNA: TGTGCCATCAGTGAGCAGGGAGGCCGAGAGACCCAGTACTTC. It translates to CAISEQGGRETQYF.

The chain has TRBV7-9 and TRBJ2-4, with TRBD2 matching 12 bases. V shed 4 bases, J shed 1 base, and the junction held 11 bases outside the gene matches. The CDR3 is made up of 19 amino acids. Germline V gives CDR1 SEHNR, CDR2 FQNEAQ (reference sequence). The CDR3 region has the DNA TGTGCCAGCAGCTCTATCCCGACTAGCGGGAGACGCGCCAAAAACATTCAGTACTTC. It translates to CASSSIPTSGRRAKNIQYF.

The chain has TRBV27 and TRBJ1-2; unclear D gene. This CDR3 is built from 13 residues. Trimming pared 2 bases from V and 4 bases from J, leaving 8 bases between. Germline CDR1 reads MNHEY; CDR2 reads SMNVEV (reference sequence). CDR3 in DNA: TGTGCCAGCAGTTTAGGTCTCACCTATGGCTACACCTTC. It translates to CASSLGLTYGYTF.

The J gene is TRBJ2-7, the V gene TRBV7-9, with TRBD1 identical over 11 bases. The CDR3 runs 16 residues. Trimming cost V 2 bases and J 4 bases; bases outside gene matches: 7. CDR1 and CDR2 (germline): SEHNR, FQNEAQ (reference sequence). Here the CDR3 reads CASSLTYGTGGYEQYF. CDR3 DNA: TGTGCCAGCAGCTTAACGTATGGGACAGGGGGTTACGAGCAGTACTTC.

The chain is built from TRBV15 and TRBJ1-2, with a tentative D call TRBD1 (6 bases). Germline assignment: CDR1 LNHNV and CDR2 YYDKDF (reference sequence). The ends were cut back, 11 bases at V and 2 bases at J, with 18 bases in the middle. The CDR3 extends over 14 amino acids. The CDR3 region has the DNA TGTGCCGCCCGCCCAGGGGCGGAAAACTATGGCTACACCTTC. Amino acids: CAARPGAENYGYTF.

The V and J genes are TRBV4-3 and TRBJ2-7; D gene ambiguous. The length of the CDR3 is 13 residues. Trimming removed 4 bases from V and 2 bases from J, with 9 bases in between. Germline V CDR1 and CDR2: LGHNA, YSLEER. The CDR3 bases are TGCGCCAGCAGCCCTTCCCCCCCCTACGAGCAGTACTTC. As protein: CASSPSPPYEQYF.